This TCR beta chain was sequenced during a study of blood T cell repertoires in COVID-19. Study summary: The cDNA or gDNA used as material had been derived from T cells, B-cell-depleted T cells, or PBMCs.

Authors' methods: By means of reference gene primer amplification, nucleated cell counts were estimated. Method: immunoSEQ multiplex PCR; TCRdb's copy keeps in-frame clones and lacks some. That table is the source of V, J and clone size, and D and trimming were worked out from the DNA. The data contain about 160,000 clones, about 85% of them singletons. CDR3 length: 16 amino acids. Enrolment of Seattle patients took place during active infection, and they were followed longitudinally. This chain uses TRBV21-1 with TRBJ2-3; TRBD2 reflects the table's D call only, with no check against the DNA. TRBV21-1 is a known pseudogene. What was sequenced was peripheral blood. The origin of this receptor is a woman aged 45-65 years with COVID-19, enrolled during active disease. The CDR3 DNA sequence: TGTGCCAGCAGCCTGAGGGCTAGCGGGTTCACAGATACGCAGTATTTT. As protein: CASSLRASGFTDTQYF.